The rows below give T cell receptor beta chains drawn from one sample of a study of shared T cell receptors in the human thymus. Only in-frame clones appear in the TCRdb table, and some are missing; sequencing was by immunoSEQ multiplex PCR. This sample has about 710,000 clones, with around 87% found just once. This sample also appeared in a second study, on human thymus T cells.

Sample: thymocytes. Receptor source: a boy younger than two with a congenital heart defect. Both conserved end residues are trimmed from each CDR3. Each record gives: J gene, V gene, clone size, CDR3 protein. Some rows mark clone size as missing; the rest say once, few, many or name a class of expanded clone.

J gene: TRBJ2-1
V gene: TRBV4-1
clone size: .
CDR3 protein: ASSQGVSVGYNEQF

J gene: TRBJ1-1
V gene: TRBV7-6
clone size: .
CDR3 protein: ASSVDSRGEAF

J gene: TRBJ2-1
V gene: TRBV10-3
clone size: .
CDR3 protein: ATAQGGDYNEQF

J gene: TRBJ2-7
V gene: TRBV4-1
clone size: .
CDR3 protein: ASSQRLQGYEQY

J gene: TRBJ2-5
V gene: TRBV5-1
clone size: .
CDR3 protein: ASSSPGLDTIETQY

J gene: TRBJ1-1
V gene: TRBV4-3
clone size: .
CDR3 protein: ASSQDEGAEAF

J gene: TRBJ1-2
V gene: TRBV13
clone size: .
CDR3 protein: ASSFRGQEKEGYT

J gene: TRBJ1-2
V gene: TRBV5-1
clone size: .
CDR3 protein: ASSDDNYRENYGYT

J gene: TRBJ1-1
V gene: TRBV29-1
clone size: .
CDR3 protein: SVARGNTEAF

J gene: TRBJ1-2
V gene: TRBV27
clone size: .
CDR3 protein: ASSHRKLKSNYGYT

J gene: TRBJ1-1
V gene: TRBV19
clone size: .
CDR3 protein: ASRGQPLNTEAF

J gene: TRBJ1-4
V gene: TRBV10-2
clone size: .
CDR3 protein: ASRRDRIHEKLF

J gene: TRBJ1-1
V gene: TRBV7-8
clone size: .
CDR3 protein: ASSLVVEGREAF

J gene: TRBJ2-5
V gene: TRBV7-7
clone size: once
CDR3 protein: ASSRRGGSQETQY

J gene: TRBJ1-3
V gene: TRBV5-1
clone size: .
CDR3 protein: ASSLRPGTGNTIY

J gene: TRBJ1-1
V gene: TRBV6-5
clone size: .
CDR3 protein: ASSYFPHRDEAF

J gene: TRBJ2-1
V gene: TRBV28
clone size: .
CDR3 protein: ASSSPKAQLAGEYNEQF

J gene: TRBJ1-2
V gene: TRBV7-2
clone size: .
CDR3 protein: ASSGRTANYGYT

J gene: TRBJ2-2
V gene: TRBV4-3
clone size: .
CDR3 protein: ASSQGREKTGELF

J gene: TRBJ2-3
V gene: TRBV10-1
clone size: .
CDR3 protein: ASSEPTLDRVKAGTDTQY

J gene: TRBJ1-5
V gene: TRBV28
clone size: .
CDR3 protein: ASSLSVQGNQPQH

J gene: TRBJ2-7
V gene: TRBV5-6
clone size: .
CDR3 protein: ASSLGGIAGLGEQY

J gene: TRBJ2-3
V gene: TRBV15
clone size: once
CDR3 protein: ATRGATNSTDTQY

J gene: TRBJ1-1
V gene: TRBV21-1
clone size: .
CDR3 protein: ASNQGRGTEAF

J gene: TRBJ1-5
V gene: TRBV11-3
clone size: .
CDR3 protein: ASSLDLTGLSNQPQH

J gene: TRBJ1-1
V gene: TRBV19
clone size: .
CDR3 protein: ASSSRGDRLNTEAF

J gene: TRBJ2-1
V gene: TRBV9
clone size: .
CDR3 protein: ASSAGLAGGESSYNEQF

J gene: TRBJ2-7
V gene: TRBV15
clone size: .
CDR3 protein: ATSRDRVAGYEQY

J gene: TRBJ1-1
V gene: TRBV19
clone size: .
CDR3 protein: ASSPGVSEAF

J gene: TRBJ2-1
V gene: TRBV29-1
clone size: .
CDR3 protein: GVGLAGGHDEQF

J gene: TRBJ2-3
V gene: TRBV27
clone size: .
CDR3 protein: ASSLQLANGTDTQY

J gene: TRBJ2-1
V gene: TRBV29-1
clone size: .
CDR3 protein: SVVATGFEQF

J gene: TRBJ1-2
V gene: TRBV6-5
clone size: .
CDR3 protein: ASRGQGPNYGYT

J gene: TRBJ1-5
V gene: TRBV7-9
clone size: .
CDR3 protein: ASSLALFPQGSNQPQH

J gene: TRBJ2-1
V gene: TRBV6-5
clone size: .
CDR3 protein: ASSPPGQGFEQF

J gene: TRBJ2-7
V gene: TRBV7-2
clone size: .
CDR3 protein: ASSFPPNRGTYEQY